Below, one TCR beta chain is given with its context. Profiling relied on immunoSEQ multiplex PCR, and the TCRdb table lists in-frame clones only, not all of them. The table lists approximately 74,000 clones, almost 90% of them singletons. The sample is drawn from a study of OX40 agonist ivuxolimab in advanced cancers. Germline V gives CDR1 SGHTA, CDR2 FQGTGA. The CDR3 consists of 13 residues. Trimming took off 5 bases at V and 2 bases at J, with 9 bases between the two ends. The chain carries TRBV7-3 and TRBJ2-5, with a possible D match to TRBD2 (5 bases). The receptor was derived from an adult with an advanced solid tumor such as melanoma, head and neck, liver or kidney cancer. Here the sequenced sample was CD4+ or CD8+ T cells sorted from blood, taken in a trial of the OX40 agonist ivuxolimab. CDR3 coding DNA: TGTGCCAGCAGCGTAGCGAGGCAAGAGACCCAGTACTTC. Encoded protein: CASSVARQETQYF.